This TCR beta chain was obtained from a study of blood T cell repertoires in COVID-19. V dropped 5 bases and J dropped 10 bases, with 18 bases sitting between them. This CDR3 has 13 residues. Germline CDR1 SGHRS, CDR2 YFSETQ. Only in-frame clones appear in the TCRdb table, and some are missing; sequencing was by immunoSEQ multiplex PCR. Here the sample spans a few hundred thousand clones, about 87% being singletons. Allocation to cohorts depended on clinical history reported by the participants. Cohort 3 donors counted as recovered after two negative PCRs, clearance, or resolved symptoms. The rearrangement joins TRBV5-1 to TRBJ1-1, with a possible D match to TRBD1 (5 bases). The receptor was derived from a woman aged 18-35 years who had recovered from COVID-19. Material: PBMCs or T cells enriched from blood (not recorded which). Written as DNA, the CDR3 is TGCGCCAGCAGGCTGGGGGGGAGAAACGGAGCTTTCTTT. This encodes CASRLGGRNGAFF. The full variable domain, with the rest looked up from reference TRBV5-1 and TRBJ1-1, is KAGVTQTPRYLIKTRGQQVTLSCSPISGHRSVSWYQQTPGQGLQFLFEYFSETQRNKGNFPGRFSGRQFSNSRSEMNVSTLELGDSALYLCASRLGGRNGAFFGQGTRLTVV.